Listed here are 25 T cell receptor beta chains from one sample, sequenced in a study of blood T cell repertoires in COVID-19. TCRdb's copy holds only in-frame clones and misses some; the assay was immunoSEQ multiplex PCR. Of about 30,000 clones listed, approximately 92% are singletons. The sample consisted of peripheral blood. The receptors derive from a man of 80 years or more with acute or convalescent COVID-19.

The V call is TRBV11-2, the J call TRBJ1-1; possible D gene TRBD1, 5 bases. CDR1 and CDR2 from the germline V gene are SGHAT and FQNNGV. Trimming removed 5 bases at V and 2 bases at J, with 18 bases between. The CDR3 covers 16 residues. CDR3: CASSGAGWGANTEAFF. CDR3 coding DNA: TGTGCCAGCAGCGGGGCCGGCTGGGGCGCTAACACTGAAGCTTTCTTT.

The chain carries TRBV4-1 and TRBJ2-7; TRBD2 matches at 11 bases. Trimming took 0 bases from V and 3 from J; bases not matched to a gene: 7. This CDR3 has 17 amino acids. Germline lookup yields CDR1 MGHRA and CDR2 YSYEKL. The chain's CDR3 is CASSQDGPTSGVYEQYF. The CDR3 coding sequence is TGCGCCAGCAGCCAAGATGGTCCGACTAGCGGGGTCTACGAGCAGTACTTC.

The rearrangement links TRBV7-9 to TRBJ2-3; TRBD1 agrees at 7 bases. The CDR3 spans 15 residues. CDR1 SEHNR and CDR2 FQNEAQ come from the germline V gene (reference sequence). The V gene end was trimmed by 3 bases and the J gene end by 3 bases; junction bases not matched to a gene: 6. In DNA, the CDR3 is TGTGCCAGCAGCTTGAAGGGGGCCGGGACAGATACGCAGTATTTT. It translates to CASSLKGAGTDTQYF.

The V and J genes are TRBV18 and TRBJ2-3, with 9 bases identical to TRBD2. The CDR3 length is 15 residues. Germline V gives CDR1 KGHSH, CDR2 LQKENI. J was trimmed by 7 bases and V by 3 bases; bases with no gene match: 8. For the CDR3, the DNA is TGTGCCAGCTCACCGCCCGGGACTAGCTCTAATACGCAGTATTTT. The encoded protein is CASSPPGTSSNTQYF.

The V gene is TRBV7-9, the J gene TRBJ2-3; D is possibly TRBD2 (6 bases). The CDR3 spans 17 residues. Looked up from germline, CDR1 is SEHNR and CDR2 is FQNEAQ (reference sequence). Trimming removed 6 bases from V and 0 bases from J, with 19 bases in between. CDR3 coding DNA: TGTGCCAGCAGACCCTGGAGCGGGCGTGCTAGCACAGATACGCAGTATTTT. Translating gives CASRPWSGRASTDTQYF.

The CDR3, as DNA: TGTGCCAGCAGCTTACTGGCCAGCGAATATGGCTACACCTTC. This gives the protein CASSLLASEYGYTF. The rearrangement uses TRBV5-4 and TRBJ1-2; D gene ambiguous. The CDR3 sequence is 14 residues long. V was cut by 2 bases and J by 5 bases, with 13 bases left in between. Germline V gene lookup returns CDR1 SGHNT and CDR2 YYREEE (reference sequence).

V is TRBV6-4 and J is TRBJ1-2; D remains ambiguous. In germline, CDR1 is MRHNA, CDR2 SNTAGT. This CDR3 has 12 amino acids. With 0 bases removed from V and 7 bases from J, the gap between germline ends came to 6 bases. The CDR3 here is CASSDSAAGYTF. The CDR3 DNA follows: TGTGCCAGCAGTGACTCTGCGGCTGGCTACACCTTC.

This chain connects TRBV28 to TRBJ2-7; weak D call: TRBD1 (5 bases). The CDR3 is made up of 12 amino acids. V lost 6 bases and J lost 1, with 7 bases in between. Germline-derived CDR1 and CDR2 are MDHEN and SYDVKM. CDR3 nucleotides: TGTGCCAGCAGGACAGAGTCCTACGAGCAGTACTTC. Translating it yields CASRTESYEQYF.

V and J are TRBV11-2 and TRBJ1-3; 7 nucleotides match TRBD1. From germline, CDR1 is SGHAT and CDR2 FQNNGV. V was clipped by 5 bases and J by 8 bases; unmatched bases: 15. CDR3 length: 16 amino acids. Here the CDR3 reads CASSRPPGTAPYTIYF. The DNA of the CDR3 is TGTGCCAGCAGCCGCCCGCCCGGGACAGCTCCGTACACCATATATTTT. Full variable domain (rest looked up from reference TRBV11-2 and TRBJ1-3): EAGVAQSPRYKIIEKRQSVAFWCNPISGHATLYWYQQILGQGPKLLIQFQNNGVVDDSQLPKDRFSAERLKGVDSTLKIQPAKLEDSAVYLCASSRPPGTAPYTIYFGEGSWLTVV.

This sequence joins TRBV19 and TRBJ1-5, with D perhaps TRBD1 (5 bases). Germline lookup yields CDR1 LNHDA and CDR2 SQIVND (reference sequence). The CDR3 length is 15 residues. The V end was cut by 0 bases, the J end by 5 bases, with 11 bases between. The CDR3 loop is CASSIEGLAYQPQHF. CDR3 bases: TGTGCCAGTAGTATAGAGGGACTGGCTTATCAGCCCCAGCATTTT.

This clone was found a few times. The rearrangement links TRBV3-1 (or the pseudogene TRBV3-2) to TRBJ2-7; D is possibly TRBD1 (6 bases). The germline V gene encodes CDR1 LGHDT and CDR2 YNNKEL (reference sequence). V gave up 4 bases and J gave up 5 bases, with 15 bases separating them. The length of the CDR3 is 14 residues. In DNA, the CDR3 is TGTGCCAGCAGCCCTAACAGGGTAATGGACGAGCAGTACTTC. Protein: CASSPNRVMDEQYF.

The chain uses TRBV23-1 and TRBJ1-3, with D uncertain. TRBV23-1 is classed as an ORF, of uncertain function. The CDR3 extends over 18 amino acids. V was trimmed by 7 bases and J by 0 bases, leaving 22 bases between them. CDR3: CASNLPARGPLSGNTIYF. The CDR3 DNA is TGCGCCAGCAACCTTCCCGCGCGAGGGCCCCTCTCTGGAAACACCATATATTTT.

This clone was seen a few times. V is TRBV10-1 and J is TRBJ1-1; no reliable D call. Trimming pared 5 bases from V and 6 bases from J, leaving 13 bases between. The CDR3 runs to 13 residues. Germline V gene sequence: CDR1 WNHNN, CDR2 SYGVQD (reference sequence). The CDR3 bases are TGCGCCAGCAGTACCGGGGAGGTAGCTGAAGCTTTCTTT. This sequence encodes CASSTGEVAEAFF.

The rearrangement uses TRBV19 and TRBJ1-5, with D unresolved. Germline V gene data show CDR1 as LNHDA and CDR2 as SQIVND (reference sequence). This CDR3 spans 14 amino acids. V was trimmed by 3 bases and J by 2 bases, leaving 8 bases between them. Here the CDR3 reads CASSIEAGNQPQHF. CDR3 DNA sequence: TGTGCCAGTAGTATCGAGGCGGGCAATCAGCCCCAGCATTTT.

The rearrangement uses TRBV11-3 and TRBJ2-3, with D perhaps TRBD2 (6 bases). The CDR3 runs 16 residues. Trimming pared 2 bases from V and 1 base from J, leaving 13 bases between. Per the germline V gene, CDR1 is SGHNT and CDR2 is YENEEA. Here the CDR3 reads CASSLMGSGGTDTQYF. The CDR3 DNA sequence: TGTGCCAGCAGCTTAATGGGTAGCGGAGGCACAGATACGCAGTATTTT.

J is TRBJ2-5 and V is TRBV5-6, with D unclear. In germline, CDR1 is SGHDT, CDR2 YYEEEE. Trimming took 1 base from V and 5 from J, leaving 18 bases between them. The length of the CDR3 is 16 residues. In nucleotides, the CDR3 is TGTGCCAGCAGCTTGTGGGCACCAGGAATAAGGGAGACCCAGTACTTC. Protein product: CASSLWAPGIRETQYF.

The rearrangement links TRBV6-6 to TRBJ2-1; 10 nucleotides align to TRBD2. Germline assignment: CDR1 MNHNY and CDR2 SVGAGI (reference sequence). The CDR3 length is 15 residues. V was clipped by 6 bases and J by 6 bases; unmatched bases: 8. Written as DNA, the CDR3 is TGTGCCAGCAGACCTACTAGCGGGAACTCCAATGAGCAGTTCTTC. It yields the protein CASRPTSGNSNEQFF.

A single count supports this clone. This chain joins TRBV10-3 and TRBJ1-2, with a tentative D call TRBD1 (6 bases). This CDR3 contains 14 residues. Trimming took 6 bases from V and 5 from J, leaving 16 bases between them. CDR1 and CDR2 from the germline V gene are ENHRY and SYGVKD. CDR3 sequence (DNA): TGTGCCATCAGCCGGGACACAAATCCTTATGGCTACACCTTC. As protein: CAISRDTNPYGYTF.

This clone was observed a handful of times. The chain combines TRBV10-1 with TRBJ2-7, with D unresolved. Trimming removed 7 bases from V and 5 bases from J, with 15 bases in between. The CDR3 is made up of 13 amino acids. Germline CDR1 and CDR2: WNHNN and SYGVQD (reference sequence). The CDR3 loop is CASILTPPHEQYF. The CDR3 DNA follows: TGCGCCAGCATCCTGACTCCGCCCCACGAGCAGTACTTC.

The gene calls are TRBV12-3 or TRBV12-4 and TRBJ1-2; D possibly corresponds to TRBD1 (5 bases). The CDR3 contains 13 residues. The V gene lost 7 bases and the J gene lost 5 bases, with 14 bases spanning the gap. The CDR3 coding sequence is TGTGCCAGCACCCCTCAAGGGGCATATGGCTACACCTTC. Translating gives CASTPQGAYGYTF.

V gene TRBV7-9 combines with J gene TRBJ1-4, with D perhaps matching TRBD1 (6 bases). Germline values: CDR1 SEHNR, CDR2 FQNEAQ (reference sequence). The CDR3 runs 15 residues. The germline V and J ends were trimmed by 5 bases and 8 bases, with 18 bases remaining between them. CDR3 DNA: TGTGCCAGCAGCACAACAGGGTTATGGACGGAAAAACTGTTTTTT. Protein sequence: CASSTTGLWTEKLFF.

This chain connects TRBV5-6 to TRBJ2-3; 8 positions match TRBD2. The germline V gene encodes CDR1 SGHDT and CDR2 YYEEEE. V lost 3 bases to trimming and J lost 6 bases; unmatched junction nucleotides: 12. The CDR3 has 16 amino acids. CDR3 nucleotides: TGTGCCAGCAGCTCCCTCGGGAGCGGGAGAGGCGATACGCAGTATTTT. Translated: CASSSLGSGRGDTQYF.

The chain combines TRBV12-3 or TRBV12-4 with TRBJ2-1, with TRBD2 as a possible D gene (5 bases). This CDR3 has 13 residues. V was trimmed by 3 bases and J by 4 bases, leaving 7 bases between them. DNA for the CDR3: TGTGCCAGCAGTTTTGGGAGATACAATGAGCAGTTCTTC. It specifies CASSFGRYNEQFF.

The chain has TRBV11-3 and TRBJ1-1; maybe TRBD1 (6 bases). CDR1 is SGHNT and CDR2 is YENEEA in the germline V gene. V was trimmed by 5 bases and J by 4 bases, leaving 11 bases between them. This CDR3 is built from 13 residues. The CDR3 here is CASSLGGATEAFF. The CDR3 DNA is TGTGCCAGCAGCCTGGGGGGGGCCACTGAAGCTTTCTTT.

This clone was seen only once. The chain carries TRBV9 and TRBJ2-1; 9 nucleotides match TRBD2. This CDR3 contains 15 residues. V lost 0 bases, J lost 4 bases, and 2 bases stayed unmatched. The V gene's germline CDR1 is SGDLS and CDR2 YYNGEE. The CDR3 loop is CASSVVAGEYNEQFF. The CDR3 nucleotides read TGTGCCAGCAGCGTAGTAGCGGGAGAATACAATGAGCAGTTCTTC.